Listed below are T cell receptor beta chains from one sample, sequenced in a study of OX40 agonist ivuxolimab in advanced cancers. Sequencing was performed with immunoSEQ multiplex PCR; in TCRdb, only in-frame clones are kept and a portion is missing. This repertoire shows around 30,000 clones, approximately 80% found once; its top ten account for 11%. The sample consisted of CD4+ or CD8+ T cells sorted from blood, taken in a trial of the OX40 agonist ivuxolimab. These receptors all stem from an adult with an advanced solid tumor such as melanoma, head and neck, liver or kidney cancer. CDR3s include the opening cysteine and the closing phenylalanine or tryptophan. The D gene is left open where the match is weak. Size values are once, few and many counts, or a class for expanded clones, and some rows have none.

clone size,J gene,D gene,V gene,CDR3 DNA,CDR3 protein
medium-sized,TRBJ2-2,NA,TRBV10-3,TGTGCCATCATTGCGAACACCGGGGAGCTGTTTTTT,CAIIANTGELFF
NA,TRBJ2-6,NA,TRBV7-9,TGTGCCGGATACGATTTCTCTGGGGCCAACGTCCTGACTTTC,CAGYDFSGANVLTF
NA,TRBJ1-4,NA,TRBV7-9,TGTGCCAGCAGCCCCCCTGGCAGGACGGACGAAAAACTGTTTTTT,CASSPPGRTDEKLFF
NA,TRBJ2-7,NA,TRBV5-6,TGTGCCAGCAGCTTGAACTCATATCTACCCCACGAGCAGTACTTC,CASSLNSYLPHEQYF
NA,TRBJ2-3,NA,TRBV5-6,TGTGCCAGCAGCTTTGGGGAGTCAGATACGCAGTATTTT,CASSFGESDTQYF
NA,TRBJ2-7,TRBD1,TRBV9,TGTGCCAGCAGCGCGACAGGGGGACCCTCCTACGAGCAGTACTTC,CASSATGGPSYEQYF
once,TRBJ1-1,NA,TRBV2,TGTGCCAGCAGTTGGACCCCTAACGCTGAAGCTTTCTTT,CASSWTPNAEAFF
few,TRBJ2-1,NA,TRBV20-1,TGCAGTGCTGAGCAGGGAGTTGAGCAGTTCTTC,CSAEQGVEQFF
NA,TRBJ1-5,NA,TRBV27,TGTGCCAGCAGTGTTACAGGGACTCAGCCCCAGCATTTT,CASSVTGTQPQHF
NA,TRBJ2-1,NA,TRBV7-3,TGTGCCAGCAGCACATGGAGACTAGTTGGTGAGCAGTTCTTC,CASSTWRLVGEQFF
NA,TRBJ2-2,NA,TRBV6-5,TGTGCCAGCAGTTACTCAGGGTCCGGGGAGCTGTTTTTT,CASSYSGSGELFF
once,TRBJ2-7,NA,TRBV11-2,TGTGCCAGCAGCTTAGGGGGGTCGGGCGAGCAGTACTTC,CASSLGGSGEQYF
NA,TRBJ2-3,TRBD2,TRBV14,TGTGCCAGCAGCCAAGGGGGGGGATCCACAGATACGCAGTATTTT,CASSQGGGSTDTQYF